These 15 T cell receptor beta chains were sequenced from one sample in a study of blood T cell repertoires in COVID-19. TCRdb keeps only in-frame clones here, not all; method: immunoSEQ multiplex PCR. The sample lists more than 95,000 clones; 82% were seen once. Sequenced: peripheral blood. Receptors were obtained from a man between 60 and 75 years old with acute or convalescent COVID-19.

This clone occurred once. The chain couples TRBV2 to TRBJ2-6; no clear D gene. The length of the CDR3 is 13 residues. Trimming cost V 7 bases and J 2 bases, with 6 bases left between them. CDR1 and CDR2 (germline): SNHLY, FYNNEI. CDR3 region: CASINTGANVLTF. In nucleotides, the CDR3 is TGTGCCAGCATTAACACTGGGGCCAACGTCCTGACTTTC.

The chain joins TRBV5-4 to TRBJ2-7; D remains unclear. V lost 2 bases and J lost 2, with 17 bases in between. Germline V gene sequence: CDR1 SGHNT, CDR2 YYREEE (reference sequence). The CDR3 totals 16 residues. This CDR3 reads CASSFQPDMPTYEQYF. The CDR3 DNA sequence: TGTGCCAGCAGCTTTCAACCCGACATGCCCACCTACGAGCAGTACTTC. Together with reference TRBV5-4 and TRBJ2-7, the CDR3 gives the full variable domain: ETGVTQSPTHLIKTRGQQVTLRCSSQSGHNTVSWYQQALGQGPQFIFQYYREEENGRGNFPPRFSGLQFPNYSSELNVNALELDDSALYLCASSFQPDMPTYEQYFGPGTRLTVT.

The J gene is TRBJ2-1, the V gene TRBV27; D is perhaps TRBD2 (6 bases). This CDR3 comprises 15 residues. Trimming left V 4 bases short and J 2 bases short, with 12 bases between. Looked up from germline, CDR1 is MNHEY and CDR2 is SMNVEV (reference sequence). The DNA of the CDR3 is TGTGCCAGCAGTTCCAGCGGGCTAGCCTACAATGAGCAGTTCTTC. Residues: CASSSSGLAYNEQFF.

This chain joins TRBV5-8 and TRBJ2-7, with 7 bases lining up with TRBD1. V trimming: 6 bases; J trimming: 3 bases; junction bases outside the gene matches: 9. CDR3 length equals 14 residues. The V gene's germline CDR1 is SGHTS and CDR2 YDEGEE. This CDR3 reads CASIDRDRGYEQYF. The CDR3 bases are TGTGCCAGCATCGACCGGGACAGAGGCTACGAGCAGTACTTC.

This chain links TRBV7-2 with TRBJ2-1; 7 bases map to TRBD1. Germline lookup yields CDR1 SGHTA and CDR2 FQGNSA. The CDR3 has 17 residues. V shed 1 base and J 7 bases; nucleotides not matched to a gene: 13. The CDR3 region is CASSLGAGTVGQNEQFF. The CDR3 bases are TGTGCCAGCAGCTTAGGAGCTGGGACAGTGGGGCAGAATGAGCAGTTCTTC. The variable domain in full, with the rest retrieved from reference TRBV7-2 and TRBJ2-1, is GAGVSQSPSNKVTEKGKDVELRCDPISGHTALYWYRQSLGQGLEFLIYFQGNSAPDKSGLPSDRFSAERTGGSVSTLTIQRTQQEDSAVYLCASSLGAGTVGQNEQFFGPGTRLTVL.

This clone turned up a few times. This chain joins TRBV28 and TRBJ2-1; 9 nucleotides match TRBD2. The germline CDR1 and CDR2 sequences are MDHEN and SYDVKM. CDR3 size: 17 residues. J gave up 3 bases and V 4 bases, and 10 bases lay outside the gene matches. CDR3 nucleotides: TGTGCCAGCAGTTGGACTAGCGTTTCAACCGACTACAATGAGCAGTTCTTC. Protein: CASSWTSVSTDYNEQFF.

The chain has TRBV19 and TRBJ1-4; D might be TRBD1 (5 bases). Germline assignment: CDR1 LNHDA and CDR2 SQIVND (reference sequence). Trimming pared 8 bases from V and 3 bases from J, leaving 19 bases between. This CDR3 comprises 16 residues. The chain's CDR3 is CASLGREAGANEKLFF. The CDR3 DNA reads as TGTGCCAGTCTGGGCAGGGAGGCGGGGGCTAATGAAAAACTGTTTTTT.

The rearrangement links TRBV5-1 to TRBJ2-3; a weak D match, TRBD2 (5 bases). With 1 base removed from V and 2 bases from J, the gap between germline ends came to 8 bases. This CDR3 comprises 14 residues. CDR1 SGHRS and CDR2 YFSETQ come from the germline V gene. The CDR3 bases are TGCGCCAGCAGCTTGTTAGCGATCACAGATACGCAGTATTTT. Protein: CASSLLAITDTQYF.

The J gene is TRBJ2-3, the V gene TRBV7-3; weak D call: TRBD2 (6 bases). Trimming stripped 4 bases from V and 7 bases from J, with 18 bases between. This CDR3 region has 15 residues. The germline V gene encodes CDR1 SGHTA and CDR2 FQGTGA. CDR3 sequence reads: CASSSRGEGVNTQYF. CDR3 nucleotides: TGTGCCAGCAGCTCCCGCGGGGAAGGGGTAAATACGCAGTATTTT.

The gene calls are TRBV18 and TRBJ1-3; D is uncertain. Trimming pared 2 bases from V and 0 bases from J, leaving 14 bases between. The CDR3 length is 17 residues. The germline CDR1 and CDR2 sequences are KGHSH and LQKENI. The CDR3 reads CASSPGRTDRSGNTIYF. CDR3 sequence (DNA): TGTGCCAGCTCACCAGGGAGGACGGATCGCTCTGGAAACACCATATATTTT.

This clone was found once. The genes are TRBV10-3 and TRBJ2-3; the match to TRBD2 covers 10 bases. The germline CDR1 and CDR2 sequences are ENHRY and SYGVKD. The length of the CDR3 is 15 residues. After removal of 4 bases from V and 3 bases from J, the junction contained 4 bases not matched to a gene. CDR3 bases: TGTGCCATCAGTGGGGGACTAGCGCAGACAGATACGCAGTATTTT. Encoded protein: CAISGGLAQTDTQYF.

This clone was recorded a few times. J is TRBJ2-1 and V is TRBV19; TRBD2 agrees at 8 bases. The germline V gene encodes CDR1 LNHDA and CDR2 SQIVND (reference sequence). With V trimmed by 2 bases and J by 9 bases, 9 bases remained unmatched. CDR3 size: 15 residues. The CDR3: CASSISGGTSSEQFF. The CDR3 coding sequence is TGTGCCAGTAGTATAAGCGGGGGCACGTCCAGTGAGCAGTTCTTC.

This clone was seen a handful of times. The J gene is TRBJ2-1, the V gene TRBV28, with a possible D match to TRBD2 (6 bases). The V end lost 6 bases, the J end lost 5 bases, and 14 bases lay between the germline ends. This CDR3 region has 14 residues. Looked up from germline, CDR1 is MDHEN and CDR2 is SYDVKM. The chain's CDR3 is CASRSAGLNNEQFF. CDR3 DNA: TGTGCCAGCAGATCCGCGGGGCTAAACAATGAGCAGTTCTTC. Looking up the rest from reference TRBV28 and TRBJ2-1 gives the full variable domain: DVKVTQSSRYLVKRTGEKVFLECVQDMDHENMFWYRQDPGLGLRLIYFSYDVKMKEKGDIPEGYSVSREKKERFSLILESASTNQTSMYLCASRSAGLNNEQFFGPGTRLTVL.

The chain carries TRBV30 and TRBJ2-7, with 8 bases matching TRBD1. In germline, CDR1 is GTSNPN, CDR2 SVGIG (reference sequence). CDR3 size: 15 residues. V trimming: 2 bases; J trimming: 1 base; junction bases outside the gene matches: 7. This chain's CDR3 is CAWSYRTGHSYEQYF. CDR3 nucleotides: TGTGCCTGGAGTTACCGGACAGGGCATTCCTACGAGCAGTACTTC.

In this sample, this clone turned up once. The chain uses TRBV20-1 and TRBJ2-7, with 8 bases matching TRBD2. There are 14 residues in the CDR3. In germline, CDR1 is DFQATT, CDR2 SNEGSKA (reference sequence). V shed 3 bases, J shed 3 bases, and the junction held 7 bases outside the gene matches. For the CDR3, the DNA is TGCAGTGCTAGTAAGGCGGGGGGTTTCTACGAGCAGTACTTC. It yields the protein CSASKAGGFYEQYF.